Listed here are 14 T cell receptor beta chains from one sample, sequenced in a study of resident and recirculating memory T cells in vitiligo. Sequencing was performed with immunoSEQ multiplex PCR; in TCRdb, only in-frame clones are kept and a portion is missing. The sample consists of around 38,000 clones, 80% to 95% of them appearing once. Source material: blood. Every receptor here comes from a male donor with vitiligo.

The V and J genes are TRBV13 and TRBJ2-2, with D perhaps TRBD2 (5 bases). Germline CDR1 is PRHDT and CDR2 is FYEKMQ (reference sequence). V was shortened by 1 base and J by 2 bases, with 11 bases between the two germline ends. The CDR3 contains 16 residues. CDR3 in DNA: TGTGCCAGCAGCTTAGAGGAGGTCAGCAACACCGGGGAGCTGTTTTTT. It codes for CASSLEEVSNTGELFF.

The chain has TRBV5-1 and TRBJ1-3; D may be TRBD1 (5 bases). V gave up 0 bases and J gave up 0 bases, with 10 bases separating them. The CDR3 has 16 amino acids. CDR1 is SGHRS and CDR2 is YFSETQ in the germline V gene. The CDR3 DNA reads as TGCGCCAGCAGCTTGGGGCTCGGGGGCTCTGGAAACACCATATATTTT. This codes for CASSLGLGGSGNTIYF.

The chain joins TRBV25-1 to TRBJ1-2; no clear D. The CDR3 contains 14 residues. CDR1 and CDR2 from the germline V gene are MGHDK and SYGVNS. The V end was cut by 5 bases, the J end by 6 bases, with 16 bases between. The CDR3 sequence is CASSSTIGFHGYTF. In DNA, the CDR3 is TGTGCCAGCAGTTCAACAATCGGGTTCCATGGCTACACCTTC.

V and J are TRBV5-1 and TRBJ2-2; tentative D call: TRBD2 (6 bases). Per the germline V gene, CDR1 is SGHRS and CDR2 is YFSETQ. The V gene lost 4 bases and the J gene lost 4 bases, with 11 bases spanning the gap. This CDR3 is 14 amino acids long. This chain's CDR3 is CASSRDFSTGELFF. The CDR3 DNA reads as TGCGCCAGCAGCCGGGACTTCAGCACCGGGGAGCTGTTTTTT.

This chain joins TRBV10-3 and TRBJ1-1, with 9 bases lining up with TRBD1. The CDR3 has 14 amino acids. The trim removed 6 bases at V and 7 bases at J, leaving 9 bases unmatched. Germline CDR1 ENHRY, CDR2 SYGVKD. The CDR3 loop is CAISPGQGSGEAFF. The CDR3 DNA follows: TGTGCCATCAGCCCCGGACAGGGGAGTGGTGAAGCTTTCTTT.

This clone appeared a single time. J is TRBJ2-7 and V is TRBV19; D gene unclear. The CDR3 spans 13 residues. Trimming left V 3 bases short and J 2 bases short, with 8 bases between. Germline CDR1 and CDR2: LNHDA and SQIVND (reference sequence). The CDR3 is CASSMQVTYEQYF. For the CDR3, the DNA is TGTGCCAGTAGTATGCAGGTAACCTACGAGCAGTACTTC.

The CDR3 nucleotides are TGTGCCAGCAGTCCACGAGGGAACTGGGCACAGCATTTT. Amino acid sequence: CASSPRGNWAQHF. The genes are TRBV2 and TRBJ1-5; no definite D call. The CDR3 has 13 residues. Germline V gene sequence: CDR1 SNHLY, CDR2 FYNNEI. Trimming stripped 5 bases from V and 13 bases from J, with 18 bases between.

The V gene is TRBV7-9, the J gene TRBJ1-1, with D tentatively TRBD1 (5 bases). This CDR3 spans 16 amino acids. V was cut by 5 bases and J by 5 bases, with 21 bases left in between. Germline V lookup: CDR1 SEHNR, CDR2 FQNEAQ (reference sequence). CDR3 loop: CASSHLGARDQTEAFF. The DNA for the CDR3 is TGTGCCAGCAGCCACCTTGGCGCCAGGGATCAGACTGAAGCTTTCTTT.

This chain connects TRBV5-1 to TRBJ2-3; D is possibly TRBD1 (5 bases). Germline CDR1 reads SGHRS; CDR2 reads YFSETQ. The V end was cut by 6 bases, the J end by 2 bases, with 16 bases between. The CDR3 is 15 amino acids. CDR3 DNA: TGCGCCAGCACACCGAGACAGCTAAACACAGATACGCAGTATTTT. Amino acid sequence: CASTPRQLNTDTQYF.

The chain has TRBV6-6 and TRBJ1-1, with 7 bases matching TRBD1. This CDR3 is built from 15 residues. V lost 9 bases and J lost 3; bases outside the gene matches: 13. The germline gives CDR1 MNHNY, CDR2 SVGAGI (reference sequence). CDR3 coding DNA: TGTGCCAGTATACCCTTGGGACAGATAGACACTGAAGCTTTCTTT. As protein: CASIPLGQIDTEAFF.

The V and J genes are TRBV6-4 and TRBJ2-3; TRBD2 agrees at 10 bases. Germline V gene sequence: CDR1 MRHNA, CDR2 SNTAGT. The CDR3 runs 16 residues. The V and J ends lost 3 bases and 1 base, in that order; junction bases with no gene match: 4. In nucleotides, the CDR3 is TGTGCCAGCAGTGAGTTCAGCGGGGGGGGCACAGATACGCAGTATTTT. As protein: CASSEFSGGGTDTQYF.

V gene TRBV6-6 combines with J gene TRBJ1-2, with 8 positions matching TRBD1. This CDR3 has 16 amino acids. V was pared by 5 bases and J by 4 bases, with 12 bases of the junction left unmatched. Germline assignment: CDR1 MNHNY and CDR2 SVGAGI (reference sequence). The chain's CDR3 is CASSPATGVRGYGYTF. The CDR3 bases are TGTGCCAGCAGTCCAGCGACAGGGGTGAGGGGCTATGGCTACACCTTC.

The gene calls are TRBV5-1 and TRBJ2-3; perhaps TRBD2 as D (7 bases). Germline V CDR1 and CDR2: SGHRS, YFSETQ. Trimming took off 4 bases at V and 5 bases at J, with 14 bases between the two ends. The CDR3 sequence is 14 residues long. The CDR3 coding sequence is TGCGCCAGCAGCGGCCGGGGGGCCGAAGATACGCAGTATTTT. Translation gives CASSGRGAEDTQYF.

A word on this clone: Because it lacks the conserved phenylalanine or tryptophan at the end, this CDR3 is likely a read error. The DNA is left out, because the CDR3 cannot be placed on it with certainty; the CDR3 is given as TCRdb lists it. The chain links TRBV19 to TRBJ2-3; the DNA was not compared with TRBD1, the D call given in the table. Both ends counted, the CDR3 spans 8 residues. Germline values: CDR1 LNHDA, CDR2 SQIVND (reference sequence). This chain's CDR3 is CASPVMGL.